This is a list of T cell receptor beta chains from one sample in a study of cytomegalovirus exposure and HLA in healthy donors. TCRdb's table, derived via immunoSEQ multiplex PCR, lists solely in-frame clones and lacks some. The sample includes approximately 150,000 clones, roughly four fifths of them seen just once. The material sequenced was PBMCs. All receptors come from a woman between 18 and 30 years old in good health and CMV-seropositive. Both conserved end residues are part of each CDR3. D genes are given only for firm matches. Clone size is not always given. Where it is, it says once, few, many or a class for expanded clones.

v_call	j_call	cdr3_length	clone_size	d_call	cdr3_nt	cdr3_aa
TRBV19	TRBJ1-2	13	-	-	TGTGCCAGTAGTATTGAGAGGAACTATGGCTACACCTTC	CASSIERNYGYTF
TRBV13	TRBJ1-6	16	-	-	TGTGCCAGCAGCAAGGGGCCGAGCTCCTATAATTCACCCCTCCACTTT	CASSKGPSSYNSPLHF
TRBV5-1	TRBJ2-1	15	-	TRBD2	TGCGCCAGCAGCTCAACTAGCGACGGCTACAATGAGCAGTTCTTC	CASSSTSDGYNEQFF
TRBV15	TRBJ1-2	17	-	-	TGTGCCACCAGCAGAGGGGCACAAGGGAGGACTAACTATGGCTACACCTTC	CATSRGAQGRTNYGYTF
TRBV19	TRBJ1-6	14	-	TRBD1	TGTGCCAGTAGCCGGGACAGGGGCGCTTCACCCCTCCACTTT	CASSRDRGASPLHF
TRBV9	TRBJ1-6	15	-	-	TGTGCCAGCAGCGTTGAGGGTAGTGGTAATTCACCCCTCCACTTT	CASSVEGSGNSPLHF
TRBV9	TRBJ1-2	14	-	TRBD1	TGTGCCAGCAGCGCAGGGGGCAGCCCCTATGGCTACACCTTC	CASSAGGSPYGYTF
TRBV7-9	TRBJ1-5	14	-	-	TGTGCCAGCAGCGATTACAGGGTCAGTCAGCCCCAGCATTTT	CASSDYRVSQPQHF
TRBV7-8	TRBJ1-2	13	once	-	TGTGCCAGCAGCGCTATGCCTGGCTATGGCTACACCTTC	CASSAMPGYGYTF
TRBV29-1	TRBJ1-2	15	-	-	TGCAGCGTAGGAACACTACCTTTAGGGGTGGGTGGCTACACCTTC	CSVGTLPLGVGGYTF
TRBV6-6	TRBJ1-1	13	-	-	TGTGCCAGCAGCAGGGAACAGAACACTGAAGCTTTCTTT	CASSREQNTEAFF
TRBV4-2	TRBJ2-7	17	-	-	TGTGCCAGCAGCCAACCCTCCCGGGACCGCGGGGCCTACGAGCAGTACTTC	CASSQPSRDRGAYEQYF
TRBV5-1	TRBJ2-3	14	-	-	TGCGCCAGCAGCTTGGGAGGGGGGGCAGGTACGCAGTATTTT	CASSLGGGAGTQYF
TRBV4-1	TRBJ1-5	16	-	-	TGCGCCAGCAGCCAAGACCCAATGCAGGGATTTCAGCCCCAGCATTTT	CASSQDPMQGFQPQHF
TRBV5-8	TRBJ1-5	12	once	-	TGTGCCAGCAGCCAAAACTATCAGCCCCAGCATTTT	CASSQNYQPQHF
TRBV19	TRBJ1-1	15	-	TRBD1	TGTGCCAGTAGCCCACCTCTGACAGGGGAGAGTGAAGCTTTCTTT	CASSPPLTGESEAFF
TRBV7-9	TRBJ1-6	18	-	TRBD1	TGTGCCAGCAGCCCCCGGGACAGCCCGAGCTCCTATAATTCACCCCTCCACTTT	CASSPRDSPSSYNSPLHF
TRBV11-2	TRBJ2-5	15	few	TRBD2	TGTGCCAGCAGTCCAAGACTAGCGGGGGAAGAGACCCAGTACTTC	CASSPRLAGEETQYF
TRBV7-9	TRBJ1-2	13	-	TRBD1	TGTGCCAGCAGCCCGGGACAGGGTGACGGCTACACCTTC	CASSPGQGDGYTF
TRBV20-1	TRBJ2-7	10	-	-	TGCAGTGCTGGCCGCTCCGAGCAGTACTTC	CSAGRSEQYF
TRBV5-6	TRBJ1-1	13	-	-	TGTGCCAGCAGCTTGCTCGGGAACACTGAAGCTTTCTTT	CASSLLGNTEAFF
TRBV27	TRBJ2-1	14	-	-	TGTGCCAGCAGTTTAGGGAGCTCCTACAATGAGCAGTTCTTC	CASSLGSSYNEQFF
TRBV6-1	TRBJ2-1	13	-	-	TGTGCCACGAGACCTAGCTCCTACAATGAGCAGTTCTTC	CATRPSSYNEQFF
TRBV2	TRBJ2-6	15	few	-	TGTGCCAGCAGGATCTCAGGGGCTGGGGCCAACGTCCTGACTTTC	CASRISGAGANVLTF
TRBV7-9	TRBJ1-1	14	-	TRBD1	TGTGCCAGCAGACAGGGGGGGTTTAGCACTGAAGCTTTCTTT	CASRQGGFSTEAFF
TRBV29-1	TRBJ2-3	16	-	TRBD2	TGCAGCGTTGGGGGACTAGCGGGGGGGCGGGGAGATACGCAGTATTTT	CSVGGLAGGRGDTQYF
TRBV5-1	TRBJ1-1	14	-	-	TGCGCCAGCAGCTTGGGAGTGGCGGCGCGGGAAGCTTTCTTT	CASSLGVAAREAFF
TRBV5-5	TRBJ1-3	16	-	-	TGTGCCAGCAGCCCGGACGGGTTGGGGGGTGGAAACACCATATATTTT	CASSPDGLGGGNTIYF
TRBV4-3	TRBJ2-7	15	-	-	TGCGCCAGCAGCCAAGGCCGGGGAGGTCACTACGAGCAGTACTTC	CASSQGRGGHYEQYF
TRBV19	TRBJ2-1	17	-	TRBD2	TGTGCCAGTAGACACCTAGCGGGGGGTCTTTCCTACAATGAGCAGTTCTTC	CASRHLAGGLSYNEQFF
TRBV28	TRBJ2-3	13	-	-	TGTGCCAGCAGTCGACTTTGGGCAGATACGCAGTATTTT	CASSRLWADTQYF
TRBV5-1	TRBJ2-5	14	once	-	TGCGCCAGCACGGCCTTAGCGGTCCAAGAGACCCAGTACTTC	CASTALAVQETQYF
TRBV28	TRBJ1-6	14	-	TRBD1	TGTGCCAGCACCCCACAGGGGGCCCTCTCACCCCTCCACTTT	CASTPQGALSPLHF
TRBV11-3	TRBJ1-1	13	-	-	TGTGCCAGCAGCTTTTCGGGGGGCGCTGAAGCTTTCTTT	CASSFSGGAEAFF
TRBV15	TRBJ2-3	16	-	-	TGTGCCACCAGCAGAGATCGGAGGGGTGCCCCAGATACGCAGTATTTT	CATSRDRRGAPDTQYF
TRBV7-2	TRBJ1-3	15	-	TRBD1	TGTGCCAGCAGCTGGGACAGCACGATTGGAAACACCATATATTTT	CASSWDSTIGNTIYF
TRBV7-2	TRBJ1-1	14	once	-	TGTGCCAGCAGCTTGGACGCGGGTGTCACTGAAGCTTTCTTT	CASSLDAGVTEAFF
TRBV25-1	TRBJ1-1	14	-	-	TGTGCCAGCAGTGACAGACACCTAAACACTGAAGCTTTCTTT	CASSDRHLNTEAFF
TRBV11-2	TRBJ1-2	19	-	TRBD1	TGTGCCAGCAGCTTAGTGGTCGGGCAAACCGGGACAGTTAACTATGTCTACACCTTC	CASSLVVGQTGTVNYVYTF
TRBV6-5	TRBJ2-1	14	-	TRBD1	TGTGCCAGCAGTTCCGGGACAGGCGGCAATGAGCAGTTCTTC	CASSSGTGGNEQFF
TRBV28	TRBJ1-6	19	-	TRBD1	TGTGCCAGCAGTCTGGAATATAGCATGACAGGGTCCTATAATTCACCCCTCCACTTT	CASSLEYSMTGSYNSPLHF
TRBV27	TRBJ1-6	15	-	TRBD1	TGTGCCAGCAGTGGACAGGGGCTAGGTCCTTCACCCCTCCACTTT	CASSGQGLGPSPLHF
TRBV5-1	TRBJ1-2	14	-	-	TGCGCCAGCAGCTGGGATACAGGGAACTATGGCTACACCTTC	CASSWDTGNYGYTF
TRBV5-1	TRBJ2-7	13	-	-	TGCGCCAGCAGCTTGTTTCAGTCCTACGAGCAGTACTTC	CASSLFQSYEQYF
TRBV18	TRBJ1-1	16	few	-	TGTGCCAGCTCACCAACCACATCGGGAAGCGGGATTGAAGCTTTCTTT	CASSPTTSGSGIEAFF
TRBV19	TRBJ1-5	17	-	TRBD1	TGTGCCAGTCGGCGGGGAGGGACAGGGGTTGGGGATCAGCCCCAGCATTTT	CASRRGGTGVGDQPQHF
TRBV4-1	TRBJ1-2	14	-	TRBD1	TGCGCCAGCAGCCAAGGGACAGGACTTGTTGGCTACACCTTC	CASSQGTGLVGYTF
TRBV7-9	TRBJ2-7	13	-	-	TGTGCCAGCAGCATCTCGACAGGGAGGGAGCAGTACTTC	CASSISTGREQYF
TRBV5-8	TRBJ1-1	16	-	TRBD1	TGTGCCAGCAGTTGGGGCACCCGGGACAGAGGGGTGGAAGCTTTCTTT	CASSWGTRDRGVEAFF
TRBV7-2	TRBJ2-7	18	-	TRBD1	TGTGCCAGCAGCTTAACTAAAAGGACAGGGCTGAGCTCCTACGAGCAGTACTTC	CASSLTKRTGLSSYEQYF
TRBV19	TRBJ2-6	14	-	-	TGTGCCAGTAGTCTACTCTCTGGGGCCAACGGCCTGACTTTC	CASSLLSGANGLTF
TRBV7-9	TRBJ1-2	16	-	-	TGTGCCAGCAGCTATCGTCCCGGGACAAAAGCCTATGGCTACACCTTC	CASSYRPGTKAYGYTF
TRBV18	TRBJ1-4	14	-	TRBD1	TGTGCCAGCTCGCGGGACAGTTGGGATGAAAAACTGTTTTTT	CASSRDSWDEKLFF
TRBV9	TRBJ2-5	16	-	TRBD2	TGTGCCAGCAGCGTATTAGCGGGGGATCCGGGGGAGACCCAGTACTTC	CASSVLAGDPGETQYF
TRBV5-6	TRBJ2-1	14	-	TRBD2	TGTGCCAGCAGCATCTGGACTAGATACAATGAGCAGTTCTTC	CASSIWTRYNEQFF